Below, 26 T cell receptor beta chains from the same sample are listed, as sequenced in a study of cytomegalovirus exposure and HLA in healthy donors. Both 60 Vbeta primers and 13 Jbeta primers went into the PCR. Some clones are missing from TCRdb's copy, which holds only in-frame ones; the method was immunoSEQ multiplex PCR. Of about 97,000 clones in the sample, under 85% are singletons; the top ten hold 1.5% to 2%. Source material: PBMCs. All receptors come from a woman aged 40 to 49 in good health and CMV-seronegative.

The gene calls are TRBV27 and TRBJ2-7; a possible D gene is TRBD1 (5 bases). Germline V gene lookup returns CDR1 MNHEY and CDR2 SMNVEV (reference sequence). V lost 8 bases and J 0 bases, leaving 20 bases between the germline ends. The CDR3 is 16 residues long. The CDR3 nucleotides read TGTGCCAGCCCATTGGGCCGGACACGACCCTCCTACGAGCAGTACTTC. Amino acid sequence: CASPLGRTRPSYEQYF.

The chain employs TRBV7-9 and TRBJ1-1; 7 bases are a match to TRBD1. The CDR3 is made up of 16 amino acids. The germline V gene encodes CDR1 SEHNR and CDR2 FQNEAQ (reference sequence). V gave up 5 bases and J gave up 3 bases; unmatched junction bases: 12. CDR3 in DNA: TGTGCCAGCAGCCAAGGTCCCGACAGGGTGGACACTGAAGCTTTCTTT. This encodes CASSQGPDRVDTEAFF. The variable domain in full, completed from reference TRBV7-9 and TRBJ1-1, reads DTGVSQNPRHKITKRGQNVTFRCDPISEHNRLYWYRQTLGQGPEFLTYFQNEAQLEKSRLLSDRFSAERPKGSFSTLEIQRTEQGDSAMYLCASSQGPDRVDTEAFFGQGTRLTVV.

The rearrangement uses TRBV27 and TRBJ2-1, with 7 nucleotides matching TRBD2. Germline CDR1 is MNHEY and CDR2 is SMNVEV (reference sequence). Germline trimming cut 2 bases from V and 5 bases from J; bases unmatched to any gene: 3. This CDR3 comprises 14 residues. The CDR3 region has the DNA TGTGCCAGCAGTTTAGCTAGCGGAAACAATGAGCAGTTCTTC. It encodes CASSLASGNNEQFF.

A note on this clone: Mismatch with germline at one junction end may stem from a read error. The genes are TRBV7-9 and TRBJ2-7; TRBD2 aligns across 8 bases. The CDR3 contains 14 residues. The germline gives CDR1 SEHNR, CDR2 FQNEAQ (reference sequence). CDR3 protein: CSSSLAGQTYEQYF. Written as DNA, the CDR3 is TGTTCCAGCAGCTTAGCGGGGCAGACCTACGAGCAGTACTTC. The full variable domain, its missing parts supplied by reference TRBV7-9 and TRBJ2-7, is DTGVSQNPRHKITKRGQNVTFRCDPISEHNRLYWYRQTLGQGPEFLTYFQNEAQLEKSRLLSDRFSAERPKGSFSTLEIQRTEQGDSAMYLCSSSLAGQTYEQYFGPGTRLTVT.

This clone has just one count. This chain's CDR3 is CASSSPPGTGGTQYF. The DNA of the CDR3 is TGTGCCAGCAGTAGTCCCCCCGGGACAGGGGGCACCCAGTACTTC. This rearrangement joins TRBV6-5 to TRBJ2-5, with TRBD1 identical over 12 bases. V shed 5 bases and J 8 bases; nucleotides not matched to a gene: 9. Germline CDR1 is MNHEY and CDR2 is SVGAGI. CDR3 length: 15 amino acids.

This clone occurred a few times. The chain carries TRBV11-3 and TRBJ1-3; TRBD1 matches 7 bases. The CDR3 has 18 residues. Germline V gene lookup returns CDR1 SGHNT and CDR2 YENEEA. The junction had 11 bases not matched to a gene; V was cut back by 0 bases and J by 3 bases. CDR3 DNA sequence: TGTGCCAGCAGCTTAGATAGGGACAGACTAATGGGTGGAAACACCATATATTTT. This sequence encodes CASSLDRDRLMGGNTIYF. Using reference TRBV11-3 and TRBJ1-3 for the parts outside the CDR3, the full variable domain is EAGVVQSPRYKIIEKKQPVAFWCNPISGHNTLYWYLQNLGQGPELLIRYENEEAVDDSQLPKDRFSAERLKGVDSTLKIQPAELGDSAVYLCASSLDRDRLMGGNTIYFGEGSWLTVV.

This chain uses TRBV30 with TRBJ1-6, with no clear D. The germline CDR1 and CDR2 sequences are GTSNPN and SVGIG (reference sequence). Trimming removed 0 bases from V and 0 bases from J, with 12 bases in between. This CDR3 spans 17 amino acids. CDR3: CAWSVKPGSSYNSPLHF. For the CDR3, the DNA is TGTGCCTGGAGTGTAAAACCGGGTAGCTCCTATAATTCACCCCTCCACTTT. Full variable domain (remainder filled in from reference TRBV30 and TRBJ1-6): SQTIHQWPATLVQPVGSPLSLECTVEGTSNPNLYWYRQAAGRGLQLLFYSVGIGQISSEVPQNLSASRPQDRQFILSSKKLLLSDSGFYLCAWSVKPGSSYNSPLHFGNGTRLTVT.

A few counts support this clone. Other DNA variants within this sample encode the same CDR3. The chain couples TRBV11-3 to TRBJ2-5; 12 bases are shared with TRBD2. Germline values: CDR1 SGHNT, CDR2 YENEEA. This CDR3 is built from 15 residues. J was trimmed by 4 bases and V by 1 base; bases with no gene match: 1. The CDR3 nucleotides read TGTGCCAGCAGCTTAGGGGGACTAGCGGGAGAGACCCAGTACTTC. This codes for CASSLGGLAGETQYF.

This clone was picked up one time. The gene calls are TRBV10-3 and TRBJ2-7, with 10 positions matching TRBD1. The ends lost 4 bases at V and 0 bases at J; junction bases unmatched: 6. CDR1 is ENHRY and CDR2 is SYGVKD in the germline V gene. The CDR3 is 16 amino acids. The CDR3: CAISVFRDRGSYEQYF. CDR3 sequence (DNA): TGTGCCATCAGTGTATTCAGGGACAGGGGCTCCTACGAGCAGTACTTC.

V is TRBV9 and J is TRBJ1-2, with D uncertain. CDR3 size: 12 residues. Trimming shortened V by 3 bases and J by 6 bases, and 9 bases separated the two germline ends. The germline V gene has CDR1 SGDLS and CDR2 YYNGEE. The CDR3 sequence is CASSGSADGYTF. In DNA, the CDR3 is TGTGCCAGCAGCGGTTCCGCGGATGGCTACACCTTC. Looking up the rest from reference TRBV9 and TRBJ1-2 gives the full variable domain: DSGVTQTPKHLITATGQRVTLRCSPRSGDLSVYWYQQSLDQGLQFLIQYYNGEERAKGNILERFSAQQFPDLHSELNLSSLELGDSALYFCASSGSADGYTFGSGTRLTVV.

The rearrangement joins TRBV6-5 to TRBJ1-6; perhaps TRBD1 as D (6 bases). V lost 0 bases to trimming and J lost 8 bases, with 11 bases between them. In germline, CDR1 is MNHEY, CDR2 SVGAGI. This CDR3 region has 15 residues. The CDR3 nucleotides are TGTGCCAGCAGTTACTCGGGCAGGGGAGATTCACCCCTCCACTTT. Protein product: CASSYSGRGDSPLHF.

This clone was found a few times. The chain links TRBV7-9 to TRBJ2-1; 12 nucleotides align to TRBD2. With 4 bases clipped from V and 7 bases from J, the junction kept 5 bases outside the gene matches. Germline lookup yields CDR1 SEHNR and CDR2 FQNEAQ (reference sequence). The length of the CDR3 is 15 residues. The CDR3 coding sequence is TGTGCCAGCAGCTCTAGCGGGAGGGCACGGAATGAGCAGTTCTTC. It is translated as CASSSSGRARNEQFF. The full variable domain, completed using reference TRBV7-9 and TRBJ2-1, is DTGVSQNPRHKITKRGQNVTFRCDPISEHNRLYWYRQTLGQGPEFLTYFQNEAQLEKSRLLSDRFSAERPKGSFSTLEIQRTEQGDSAMYLCASSSSGRARNEQFFGPGTRLTVL.

This clone was counted only a few times. The chain combines TRBV7-3 with TRBJ2-1; D gene ambiguous. The germline V gene encodes CDR1 SGHTA and CDR2 FQGTGA. The CDR3 consists of 12 residues. Trimming removed 6 bases at V and 5 bases at J, with 8 bases between. CDR3 coding DNA: TGTGCCAGCAGATCTAGTGACAATGAGCAGTTCTTC. It is translated as CASRSSDNEQFF.

This clone appeared a few times. The chain joins TRBV2 to TRBJ2-6; 10 bases align to TRBD1. The CDR3 spans 16 residues. Germline V gene data show CDR1 as SNHLY and CDR2 as FYNNEI. V lost 7 bases to trimming and J lost 2 bases; unmatched junction nucleotides: 5. Here the CDR3 reads CASNPDRGTGANVLTF. The CDR3 DNA is TGTGCCAGCAATCCGGACAGGGGGACTGGGGCCAACGTCCTGACTTTC.

The genes are TRBV12-5 and TRBJ1-2, with a possible D match to TRBD1 (5 bases). This CDR3 comprises 19 residues. The V end was cut by 0 bases, the J end by 4 bases, with 24 bases between. The germline V gene encodes CDR1 LGHNT and CDR2 FRNRAP. CDR3 sequence: CASGLVISGSSLGGYGYTF. The CDR3 nucleotides read TGTGCTAGTGGTTTGGTCATTTCCGGGTCCTCACTCGGGGGCTATGGCTACACCTTC.

The V gene is TRBV7-3, the J gene TRBJ1-2; tentative D call: TRBD1 (5 bases). Per the germline V gene, CDR1 is SGHTA and CDR2 is FQGTGA. The CDR3 covers 13 residues. With 2 bases removed from V and 3 bases from J, the gap between germline ends came to 7 bases. The CDR3 loop is CASSLGRDYGYTF. Written as DNA, the CDR3 is TGTGCCAGCAGCTTAGGCAGGGACTATGGCTACACCTTC.

The rearrangement links TRBV5-1 to TRBJ2-1; tentative D call: TRBD2 (6 bases). Trimming took off 5 bases at V and 8 bases at J, with 17 bases between the two ends. The germline V gene has CDR1 SGHRS and CDR2 YFSETQ. This CDR3 comprises 14 residues. The CDR3 coding sequence is TGCGCCAGCAGGGGCCTGCGGGGTTCCGATGAGCAGTTCTTC. Protein: CASRGLRGSDEQFF.

This chain links TRBV19 with TRBJ2-1; tentatively, D is TRBD2 (7 bases). CDR3 length: 17 amino acids. V dropped 0 bases and J dropped 4 bases, with 16 bases sitting between them. Germline CDR1 reads LNHDA; CDR2 reads SQIVND (reference sequence). This chain's CDR3 is CASSIDHGGRNYNEQFF. CDR3 DNA: TGTGCCAGTAGTATAGATCACGGGGGGCGAAATTACAATGAGCAGTTCTTC.

This clone was recorded a few times. The chain carries TRBV7-9 and TRBJ2-7, with unresolved D. Per the germline V gene, CDR1 is SEHNR and CDR2 is FQNEAQ (reference sequence). The CDR3 is 12 residues long. V was clipped by 5 bases and J by 2 bases, with 7 bases between them. In DNA, the CDR3 is TGTGCCAGCAGCCCTACAGCCTACGAGCAGTACTTC. Amino acids: CASSPTAYEQYF.

CDR3 in DNA: TGTGCCAGCAGTGAATATGGGGAAGGGAGGACCTACGAGCAGTACTTC. Encoded protein: CASSEYGEGRTYEQYF. V is TRBV6-1 and J is TRBJ2-7; TRBD2 is a possible D gene (6 bases). This CDR3 contains 16 residues. The germline V and J ends were trimmed by 2 bases and 2 bases, with 16 bases remaining between them. Germline values: CDR1 MNHNS, CDR2 SASEGT.

The chain uses TRBV7-9 and TRBJ2-7; D unclear. V dropped 1 base and J dropped 13 bases, with 14 bases sitting between them. Germline-derived CDR1 and CDR2 are SEHNR and FQNEAQ (reference sequence). This CDR3 has 12 amino acids. The CDR3 here is CASSLGSTVLYF. The DNA for the CDR3 is TGTGCCAGCAGCTTAGGGTCTACGGTCCTCTACTTC.

This clone was seen a handful of times. The rearrangement links TRBV2 to TRBJ1-2, with 8 positions matching TRBD1. CDR1 is SNHLY, CDR2 FYNNEI, per germline. CDR3 length: 15 residues. Trimming cost V 5 bases and J 2 bases; bases outside gene matches: 7. CDR3 DNA sequence: TGTGCCAGCAGTTTTACCGACAGGGGCAACTATGGCTACACCTTC. It translates to CASSFTDRGNYGYTF. The full variable domain, rest sourced from reference TRBV2 and TRBJ1-2, is EPEVTQTPSHQVTQMGQEVILRCVPISNHLYFYWYRQILGQKVEFLVSFYNNEISEKSEIFDDQFSVERPDGSNFTLKIRSTKLEDSAMYFCASSFTDRGNYGYTFGSGTRLTVV.

This CDR3 reads CASSSDEWTSGRRDEQFF. In DNA, the CDR3 is TGTGCCAGCAGCTCGGACGAGTGGACTAGCGGGAGACGCGATGAGCAGTTCTTC. J is TRBJ2-1 and V is TRBV5-4; 13 positions match TRBD2. V was pared by 3 bases and J by 8 bases, with 14 bases of the junction left unmatched. This CDR3 spans 18 amino acids. Germline values: CDR1 SGHNT, CDR2 YYREEE (reference sequence). Together with reference TRBV5-4 and TRBJ2-1, the CDR3 gives the full variable domain: ETGVTQSPTHLIKTRGQQVTLRCSSQSGHNTVSWYQQALGQGPQFIFQYYREEENGRGNFPPRFSGLQFPNYSSELNVNALELDDSALYLCASSSDEWTSGRRDEQFFGPGTRLTVL.

The J gene is TRBJ2-7, the V gene TRBV5-4; TRBD2 matches at 11 bases. Germline V lookup: CDR1 SGHNT, CDR2 YYREEE (reference sequence). The length of the CDR3 is 16 residues. Trimming cost V 3 bases and J 4 bases; bases outside gene matches: 9. The CDR3 spells CASSSLTSGKFYEQYF. CDR3 DNA: TGTGCCAGCAGCTCGTTGACTAGCGGGAAGTTTTACGAGCAGTACTTC.

The rearrangement links TRBV29-1 to TRBJ2-2; tentatively, D is TRBD1 (6 bases). Germline lookup yields CDR1 SQVTM and CDR2 ANQGSEA. V was pared by 4 bases and J by 0 bases, with 9 bases between. This CDR3 is built from 14 residues. CDR3 sequence reads: CSVAGQTNTGELFF. In DNA, the CDR3 is TGCAGCGTTGCAGGACAGACGAACACCGGGGAGCTGTTTTTT.

The chain carries TRBV27 and TRBJ2-2, with no clear D. The CDR3 sequence is 11 residues long. V lost 10 bases and J 4 bases, leaving 7 bases between the germline ends. The V gene's germline CDR1 is MNHEY and CDR2 SMNVEV (reference sequence). As DNA, the CDR3 is TGTGCCACCTCGAGCACCGGGGAGCTGTTTTTT. Translated, it gives CATSSTGELFF.